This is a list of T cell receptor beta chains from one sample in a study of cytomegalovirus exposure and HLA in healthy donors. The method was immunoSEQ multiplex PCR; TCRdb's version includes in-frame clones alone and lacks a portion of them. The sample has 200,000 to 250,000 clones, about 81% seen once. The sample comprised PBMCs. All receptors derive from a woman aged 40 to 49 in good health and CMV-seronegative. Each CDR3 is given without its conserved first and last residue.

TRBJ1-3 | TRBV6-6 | ASRTRGSGNTIY
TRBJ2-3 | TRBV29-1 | SVEGWRTGLTDTQY
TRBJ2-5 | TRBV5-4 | ASSGRKGEETQY
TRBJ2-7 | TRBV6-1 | ASSDYLSRPYEQY
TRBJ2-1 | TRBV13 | ASSLGQTGVEQF
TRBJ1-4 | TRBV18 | ASSVNSRASNEKLF
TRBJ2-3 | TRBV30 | AWRGWEEDTQY
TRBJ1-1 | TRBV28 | ASSVPWGQGVPEAF
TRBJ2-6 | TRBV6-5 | ASRGAGGANVLT
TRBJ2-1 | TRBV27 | ASRVPSGGYNEQF
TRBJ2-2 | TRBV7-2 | ARGLLGALNTGELF
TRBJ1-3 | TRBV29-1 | SVGLSSGNTIY
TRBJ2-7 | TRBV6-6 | ASTPGWTQYEQY
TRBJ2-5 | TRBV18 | ASSPLQSETQY
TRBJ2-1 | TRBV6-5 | ASSYGGHYEQF
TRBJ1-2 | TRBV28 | ASTPGHLNYGYT
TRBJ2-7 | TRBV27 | ASSFKGGWDYEQY
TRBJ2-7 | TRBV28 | ASTPLGQGAGYEQY
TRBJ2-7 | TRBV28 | ASSLSGLAGKVGEQY
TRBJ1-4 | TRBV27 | ASSLRRGEKLF
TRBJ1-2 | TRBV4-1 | ASSQESQQRVYGYT
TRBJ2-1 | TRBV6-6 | ASSPPLAGSYNEQF
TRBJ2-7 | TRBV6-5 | ASSPEGGGWDEQY
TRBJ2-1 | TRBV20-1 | SASPSPEQF
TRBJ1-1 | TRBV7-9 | ASSLLQESPEAF
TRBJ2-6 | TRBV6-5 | ASSYISGSGANVLT
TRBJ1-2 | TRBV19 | ASSIGGVGYT
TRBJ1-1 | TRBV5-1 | ASSLGSGGGNTEAF
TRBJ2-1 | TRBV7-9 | ASSLARVAGILFNEQF
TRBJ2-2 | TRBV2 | ASHIGGTGELF
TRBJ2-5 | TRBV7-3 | ASSPQGGETQY
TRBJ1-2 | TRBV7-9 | ASSSGQRFYGYT
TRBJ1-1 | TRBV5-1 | ASSFITGARGPEAF
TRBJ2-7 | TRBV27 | ASSLSPTYEQY
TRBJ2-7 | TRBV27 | ASSFLGSLEQY
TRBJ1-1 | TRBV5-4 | ASRAGTGVTEAF
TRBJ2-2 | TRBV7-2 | ASSAGQPNTGELF
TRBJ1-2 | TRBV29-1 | SVDPGFGGGYT
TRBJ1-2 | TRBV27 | ASRPGQSYGYT
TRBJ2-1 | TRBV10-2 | ASRKTGTSGRALGGEQF
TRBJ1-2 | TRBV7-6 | AFGTPNYGYT
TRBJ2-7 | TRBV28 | ASSLSGITYEQY
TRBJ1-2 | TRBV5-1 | ASSLREGSGAYGYT
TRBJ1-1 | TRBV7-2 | ASSSSGQGFTEAF
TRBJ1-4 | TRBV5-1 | ASSPNGGASGKLF
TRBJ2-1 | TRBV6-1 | ASKASVLSYNEQF
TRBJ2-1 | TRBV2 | ASTQGYSNEQF
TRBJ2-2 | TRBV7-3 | ASSSGLAGGGINTGELF
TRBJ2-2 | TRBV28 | ASSWDRGGAGELF
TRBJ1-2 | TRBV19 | ASSIVTGGEAT
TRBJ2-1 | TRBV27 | ASSPLLRGGEQF
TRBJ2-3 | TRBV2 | ASSEEGGRSTDTQY
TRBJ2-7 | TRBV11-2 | ASSLRGYEGYEQY
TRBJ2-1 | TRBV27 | ASSLLTQGGEQF
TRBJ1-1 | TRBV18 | ASSIRQGSAMPEAF
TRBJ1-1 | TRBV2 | ASSVGQPEAF
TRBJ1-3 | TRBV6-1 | ASSGTGAGNTIY